This T cell receptor beta chain derives from a study of CD8 T cells in Susac syndrome. Study findings and constraints: The study's TCR sequencing and HLA analysis drew on a certain number of individuals. That number was acknowledged as relatively small.

This CDR3 spans 15 amino acids. Trimming removed 2 bases from V and 1 base from J, with 9 bases in between. Germline assignment: CDR1 SGHTA and CDR2 FQGTGA. The RNA input was about 0.45 to 1 ug, and it was reverse transcribed with random hexamers. A multiplex approach, immunoSEQ multiplex PCR, amplified TCR beta CDR3 across 54 Vbeta and 13 Jbeta. TCRdb used MiXCR to reprocess the immunoSEQ multiplex PCR reads, holding one entry per CDR3 protein. The data contain more than 150,000 distinct CDR3 sequences, over 95% of them singletons. Sequencing of TCR beta was performed on blood CD8+ T cells and on blood CD4+ T cells. Purification of the CD8+ and CD4+ T cells relied on negative isolation, and TEMRA cells underwent FACS enrichment. On this clonotype itself: Its antigen is unidentified.

The receptor was derived from a human donor with multiple sclerosis. Sequencing was carried out using CD8+ T cells from PBMCs. The rearrangement joins TRBV7-3 to TRBJ2-4, with no clear D. For the CDR3, the DNA is TGTGCCAGCAGCTTAGGGTTCGGGGCCAAAAACATTCAGTACTTC. Protein product: CASSLGFGAKNIQYF.